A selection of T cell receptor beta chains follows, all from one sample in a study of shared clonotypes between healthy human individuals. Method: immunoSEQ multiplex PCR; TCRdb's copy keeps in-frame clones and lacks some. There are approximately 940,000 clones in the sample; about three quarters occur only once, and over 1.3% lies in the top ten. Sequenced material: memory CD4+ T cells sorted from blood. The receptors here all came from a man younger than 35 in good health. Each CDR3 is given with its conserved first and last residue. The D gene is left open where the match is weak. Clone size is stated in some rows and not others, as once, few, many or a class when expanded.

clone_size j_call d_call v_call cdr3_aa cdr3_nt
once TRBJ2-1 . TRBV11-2 CASSPGPEYNEQFF TGTGCCAGCAGCCCGGGACCGGAGTACAATGAGCAGTTCTTC
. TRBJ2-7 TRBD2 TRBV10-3 CAISEGREARSEQYF TGTGCCATCAGTGAGGGGAGGGAGGCTCGGTCCGAGCAGTACTTC
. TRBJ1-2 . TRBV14 CASSQTLSYGYTF TGTGCCAGCAGCCAAACATTGAGCTATGGCTACACCTTC
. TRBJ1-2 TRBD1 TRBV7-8 CASSLARDSYGYTF TGTGCCAGCAGCTTAGCTCGGGACAGCTATGGCTACACCTTC
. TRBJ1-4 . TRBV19 CASSSQGMLWEKLFF TGTGCCAGTAGTAGCCAGGGGATGCTATGGGAAAAACTGTTTTTT
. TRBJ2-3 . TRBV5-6 CASSLPPDTQYF TGTGCCAGCAGCCTCCCCCCAGATACGCAGTATTTT
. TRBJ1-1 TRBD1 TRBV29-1 CSGRAGGSPGEAFF TGCAGCGGACGGGCAGGGGGCTCCCCCGGTGAAGCTTTCTTT
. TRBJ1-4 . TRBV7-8 CASSLAVPDLVEKLFF TGTGCCAGCAGCTTAGCGGTTCCGGACCTGGTGGAAAAACTGTTTTTT
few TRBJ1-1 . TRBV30 CAWSVDSVNTEAFF TGTGCCTGGAGTGTTGATTCAGTTAACACTGAAGCTTTCTTT
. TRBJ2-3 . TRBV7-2 CASSPPGGLYTDTQYF TGTGCCAGCAGCCCTCCCGGCGGGCTTTACACAGATACGCAGTATTTT
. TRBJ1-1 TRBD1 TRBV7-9 CASSPRQGMNTEAFF TGTGCCAGCAGCCCAAGACAGGGGATGAACACTGAAGCTTTCTTT
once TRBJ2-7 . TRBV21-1 CASSKDAGGARGAYEQYF TGTGCCAGCAGCAAAGACGCTGGAGGGGCCCGCGGCGCCTACGAGCAGTACTTC
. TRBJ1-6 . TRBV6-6 CASRLKARSPLHF TGTGCCAGCAGACTTAAGGCTCGTTCACCCCTCCACTTT
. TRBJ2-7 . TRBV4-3 CASSREAIGYEQYF TGCGCCAGCAGCCGAGAGGCAATAGGGTACGAGCAGTACTTC
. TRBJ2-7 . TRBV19 CASSSFGAGEQYF TGTGCCAGTAGTTCGTTCGGGGCGGGGGAGCAGTACTTC
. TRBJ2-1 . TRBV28 CASSLTGKGDNEQFF TGTGCCAGCAGTTTAACAGGGAAGGGTGACAATGAGCAGTTCTTC
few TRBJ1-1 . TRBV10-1 CASSRGYETEAFF TGCGCCAGCAGTCGTGGGTACGAAACTGAAGCTTTCTTT
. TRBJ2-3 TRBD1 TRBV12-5 CASGLVLTGSPDTQYF TGTGCTAGTGGTTTGGTACTGACAGGGTCACCGGATACGCAGTATTTT
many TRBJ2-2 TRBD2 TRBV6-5 CATRSGLGYTGELFF TGTGCCACCCGATCGGGACTAGGTTACACCGGGGAGCTGTTTTTT
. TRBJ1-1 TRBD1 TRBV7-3 CASSRGQGVKAFF TGTGCCAGCAGCCGGGGACAGGGAGTTAAGGCTTTCTTT
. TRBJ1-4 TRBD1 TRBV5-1 CASRTEGAAGEKLFF TGCGCCAGCAGGACTGAGGGGGCTGCTGGTGAAAAACTGTTTTTT
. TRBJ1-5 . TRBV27 CASSLEGGQPQHF TGTGCCAGCAGTTTAGAGGGGGGGCAGCCCCAGCATTTT
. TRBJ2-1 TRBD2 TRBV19 CASSIGFAGDNEQFF TGTGCCAGTAGTATAGGATTCGCGGGGGACAATGAGCAGTTCTTC
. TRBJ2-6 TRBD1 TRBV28 CASNTGTGGAGANVLTF TGTGCCAGCAACACCGGGACAGGGGGCGCTGGGGCCAACGTCCTGACTTTC
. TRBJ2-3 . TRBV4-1 CASSQDPRFTQYF TGCGCCAGCAGCCAAGATCCCCGCTTCACGCAGTATTTT
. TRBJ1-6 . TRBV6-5 CASSYSKGSYNSPLHF TGTGCCAGCAGTTACTCGAAGGGTTCCTATAATTCACCCCTCCACTTT
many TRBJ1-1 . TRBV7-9 CASSSGGGNTEAFF TGTGCCAGCAGCTCAGGAGGTGGAAACACTGAAGCTTTCTTT
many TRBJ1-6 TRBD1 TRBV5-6 CASSWGQGHSPLHF TGTGCCAGCAGCTGGGGACAGGGACATTCACCCCTCCACTTT
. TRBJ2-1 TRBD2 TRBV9 CASSGGGSSYNEQFF TGTGCCAGCAGCGGGGGAGGGAGCTCCTACAATGAGCAGTTCTTC
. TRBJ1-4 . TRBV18 CASSRRRIGAGDEKLFF TGTGCCAGCTCAAGAAGGCGAATTGGGGCAGGGGATGAAAAACTGTTTTTT
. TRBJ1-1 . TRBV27 CASSDGHMNTEAFF TGTGCCAGCTCGGACGGGCACATGAACACTGAAGCTTTCTTT
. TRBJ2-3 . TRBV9 CASSTGMQGSTDTQYF TGTGCCAGCAGCACCGGTATGCAGGGTAGCACAGATACGCAGTATTTT
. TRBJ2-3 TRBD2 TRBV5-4 CASSLYSGRSGTDTQYF TGTGCCAGCAGCTTGTATAGCGGGAGATCGGGCACAGATACGCAGTATTTT
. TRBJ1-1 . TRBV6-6 CASTRSDIDTEAFF TGTGCCAGCACCAGGAGTGACATTGACACTGAAGCTTTCTTT
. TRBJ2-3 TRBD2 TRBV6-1 CATQTSGRGTDTQYF TGTGCCACCCAGACTAGCGGGAGGGGCACAGATACGCAGTATTTT
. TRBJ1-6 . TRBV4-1 CASSQIGQSNSPLHF TGCGCCAGCAGCCAAATTGGACAAAGTAATTCACCCCTCCACTTT
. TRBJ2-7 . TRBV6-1 CASLAQPLYEQYF TGTGCCAGCCTTGCCCAACCCCTCTACGAGCAGTACTTC
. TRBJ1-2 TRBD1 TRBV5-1 CASSYGTEGGYTF TGCGCCAGCAGTTATGGGACAGAGGGTGGCTACACCTTC
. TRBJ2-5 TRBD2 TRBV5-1 CASSLMSGVWETQYF TGCGCCAGCAGCTTGATGAGCGGGGTTTGGGAGACCCAGTACTTC
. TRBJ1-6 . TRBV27 CASSLQYNSPLHF TGTGCCAGCAGTTTACAATATAATTCACCCCTCCACTTT
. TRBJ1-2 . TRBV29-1 CSAQGGAGNYGYTF TGCAGCGCCCAGGGAGGGGCCGGAAACTATGGCTACACCTTC
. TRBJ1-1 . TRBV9 CASSVGHRDGEAFF TGTGCCAGCAGCGTAGGTCACAGGGATGGTGAAGCTTTCTTT
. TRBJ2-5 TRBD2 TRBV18 CASSPPTSGGWGETQYF TGTGCCAGCTCACCACCGACTAGCGGGGGCTGGGGAGAGACCCAGTACTTC
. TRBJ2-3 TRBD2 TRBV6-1 CASTRGEGLTDTQYF TGTGCCAGCACCCGGGGGGAGGGCCTCACAGATACGCAGTATTTT
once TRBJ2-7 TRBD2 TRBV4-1 CASSVFAGGLSYEQYF TGCGCCAGCAGCGTATTTGCGGGGGGCTTATCCTACGAGCAGTACTTC
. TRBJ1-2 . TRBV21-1 CASSKLHASPLCGYTF TGTGCCAGCAGCAAACTACACGCTAGCCCGCTCTGTGGCTACACCTTC
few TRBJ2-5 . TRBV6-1 CASSPGETQYF TGTGCCAGCAGTCCCGGGGAGACCCAGTACTTC
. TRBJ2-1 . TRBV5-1 CASSSHNEQFF TGCGCCAGCAGCTCACACAATGAGCAGTTCTTC
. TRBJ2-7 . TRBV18 CASSPQALLMGRSSYEQYF TGTGCCAGCTCACCCCAGGCCCTCCTCATGGGAAGAAGCTCCTACGAGCAGTACTTC
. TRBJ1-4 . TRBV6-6 CASRTSPTNEKLFF TGTGCCAGCAGGACTTCCCCAACTAATGAAAAACTGTTTTTT